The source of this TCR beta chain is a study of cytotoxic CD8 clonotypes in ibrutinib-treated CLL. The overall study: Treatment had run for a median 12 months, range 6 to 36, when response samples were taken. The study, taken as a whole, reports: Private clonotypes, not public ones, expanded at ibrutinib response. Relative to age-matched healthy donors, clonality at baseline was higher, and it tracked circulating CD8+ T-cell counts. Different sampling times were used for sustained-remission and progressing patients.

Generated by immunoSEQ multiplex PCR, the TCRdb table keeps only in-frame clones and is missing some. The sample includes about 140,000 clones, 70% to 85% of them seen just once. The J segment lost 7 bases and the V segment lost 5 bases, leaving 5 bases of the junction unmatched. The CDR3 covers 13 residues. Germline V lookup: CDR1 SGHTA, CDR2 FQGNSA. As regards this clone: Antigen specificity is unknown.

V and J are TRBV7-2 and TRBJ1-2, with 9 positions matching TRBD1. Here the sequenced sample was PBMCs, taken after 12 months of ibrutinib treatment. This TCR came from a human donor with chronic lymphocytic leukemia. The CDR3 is CASSRDRAFGYTF. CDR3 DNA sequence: TGTGCCAGCAGCCGGGACAGGGCGTTTGGCTACACCTTC.